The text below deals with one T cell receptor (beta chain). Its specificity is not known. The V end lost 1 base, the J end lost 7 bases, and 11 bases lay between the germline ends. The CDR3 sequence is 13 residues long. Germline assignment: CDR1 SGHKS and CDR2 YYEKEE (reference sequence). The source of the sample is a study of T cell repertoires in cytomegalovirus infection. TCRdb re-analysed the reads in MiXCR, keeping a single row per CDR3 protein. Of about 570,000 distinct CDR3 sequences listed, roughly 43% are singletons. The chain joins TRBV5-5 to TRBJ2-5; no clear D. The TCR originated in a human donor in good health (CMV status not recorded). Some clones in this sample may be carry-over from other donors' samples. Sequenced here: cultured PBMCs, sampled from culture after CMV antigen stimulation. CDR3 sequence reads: CASSLLPLGTQYF. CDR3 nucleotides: TGTGCCAGCAGCTTGTTGCCCCTGGGGACCCAGTACTTC.